Listed here are 24 T cell receptor beta chains from one sample, sequenced in a study of blood T cell repertoires in COVID-19. TCRdb's table, derived via immunoSEQ multiplex PCR, lists solely in-frame clones and lacks some. The table shows roughly 400,000 clones, with about nine tenths occurring only once. Sequenced: PBMCs or T cells enriched from blood (not recorded which). Source of these receptors: a young woman who had recovered from COVID-19.

V is TRBV18 and J is TRBJ1-2, with 7 bases aligning to TRBD1. J lost 0 bases, V lost 6 bases, and 7 bases had no gene match. This CDR3 is built from 15 residues. Germline CDR1 KGHSH, CDR2 LQKENI. The CDR3: CASSPRDRANYGYTF. CDR3 nucleotides: TGTGCCAGCTCCCCTCGTGACAGGGCTAACTATGGCTACACCTTC.

This chain links TRBV7-2 with TRBJ1-1, with no clear D. The germline CDR1 and CDR2 sequences are SGHTA and FQGNSA. This CDR3 is built from 14 residues. V shed 1 base and J shed 1 base, with 7 bases lying between them. The CDR3 is CASSLVVWNTEAFF. CDR3 DNA: TGTGCCAGCAGCTTAGTCGTTTGGAACACTGAAGCTTTCTTT.

The chain links TRBV9 to TRBJ2-1; 8 bases line up with TRBD2. This CDR3 is built from 16 residues. Looked up from germline, CDR1 is SGDLS and CDR2 is YYNGEE. V lost 2 bases to trimming and J lost 8 bases; unmatched junction nucleotides: 12. The CDR3 region is CASSVREVRAGDEQFF. CDR3 DNA: TGTGCCAGCAGCGTGAGAGAGGTCCGAGCGGGGGATGAGCAGTTCTTC.

The chain employs TRBV5-5 and TRBJ2-7; TRBD1 agrees at 7 bases. J lost 12 bases, V lost 4 bases, and 10 bases had no gene match. This CDR3 is built from 12 residues. CDR1 and CDR2 (germline): SGHKS, YYEKEE (reference sequence). Written as DNA, the CDR3 is TGTGCCAGCAGCGGGGACAGCACGGAATTGTACTTC. Protein sequence: CASSGDSTELYF.

V gene TRBV5-1 combines with J gene TRBJ2-5; 7 bases are shared with TRBD1. V was pared by 4 bases and J by 5 bases, with 11 bases of the junction left unmatched. CDR1 and CDR2 (germline): SGHRS, YFSETQ. There are 15 residues in the CDR3. The CDR3 sequence is CASSRSGTGEETQYF. The CDR3 nucleotides are TGCGCCAGCAGCAGGTCCGGCACAGGGGAGGAGACCCAGTACTTC.

V gene TRBV28 combines with J gene TRBJ1-2; D is unresolved. This CDR3 has 13 residues. The germline V gene has CDR1 MDHEN and CDR2 SYDVKM. V was trimmed by 6 bases and J by 2 bases, leaving 10 bases between them. CDR3 sequence: CASRGRENYGYTF. The CDR3 DNA reads TGTGCCAGCAGAGGACGGGAGAACTATGGCTACACCTTC.

The chain couples TRBV7-9 to TRBJ1-1, with 9 bases matching TRBD1. Germline V gene lookup returns CDR1 SEHNR and CDR2 FQNEAQ (reference sequence). This CDR3 is 18 amino acids long. V shed 2 bases and J 5 bases; nucleotides not matched to a gene: 15. The DNA of the CDR3 is TGTGCCAGCAGCTTATTTCGGGACAGGGAATTTGTGGGAACTGAAGCTTTCTTT. It codes for CASSLFRDREFVGTEAFF.

The chain links TRBV7-6 to TRBJ2-2, with D unclear. The CDR3 runs to 14 residues. Trimming took off 2 bases at V and 2 bases at J, with 6 bases between the two ends. Germline CDR1 SGHVS, CDR2 FNYEAQ. The CDR3 nucleotides read TGTGCCAGCAGCTTAAACGGTAACACCGGGGAGCTGTTTTTT. Encoded protein: CASSLNGNTGELFF.

This chain links TRBV6-1 with TRBJ2-5, with a weak D call TRBD1 (6 bases). Germline CDR1 reads MNHNS; CDR2 reads SASEGT. The V end was cut by 4 bases, the J end by 3 bases, with 9 bases between. CDR3 length: 13 amino acids. The CDR3 reads CASSAAGEETQYF. In DNA form, the CDR3 reads TGTGCCAGCAGTGCAGCAGGGGAAGAGACCCAGTACTTC.

The chain is built from TRBV7-3 and TRBJ2-1; 7 nucleotides match TRBD2. The CDR3 has 15 amino acids. In germline, CDR1 is SGHTA, CDR2 FQGTGA. After removal of 0 bases from V and 5 bases from J, the junction contained 4 bases not matched to a gene. The CDR3 loop reads CASSLTGLADNEQFF. Here the CDR3 DNA reads TGTGCCAGCAGCTTAACAGGGCTAGCGGACAATGAGCAGTTCTTC.

The genes are TRBV4-2 and TRBJ2-7; maybe TRBD2 (7 bases). Trimming stripped 1 base from V and 4 bases from J, with 11 bases between. CDR1 and CDR2 (germline): LGHNA, YNFKEQ. This CDR3 has 14 amino acids. The CDR3, as DNA: TGTGCCAGCAGCCAAGCGGGGGGCCGATACGAGCAGTACTTC. Translation: CASSQAGGRYEQYF.

J is TRBJ2-3 and V is TRBV9; TRBD1 matches at 7 bases. In germline, CDR1 is SGDLS, CDR2 YYNGEE. Unmatched junction bases numbered 2, after V lost 3 bases and J lost 4 bases. The CDR3 extends over 13 amino acids. CDR3 amino acids: CASSAQGADTQYF. CDR3 sequence (DNA): TGTGCCAGCAGCGCTCAGGGGGCAGATACGCAGTATTTT.

The rearrangement links TRBV19 to TRBJ2-1, with 8 bases aligning to TRBD2. V shed 8 bases and J 6 bases; nucleotides not matched to a gene: 18. Germline V CDR1 and CDR2: LNHDA, SQIVND (reference sequence). There are 17 residues in the CDR3. The CDR3 reads CASAHPWATGRVNEQFF. The CDR3 DNA is TGTGCCAGTGCACACCCATGGGCTACCGGGAGGGTCAATGAGCAGTTCTTC.

This clone was counted once. The chain links TRBV6-2 or TRBV6-3 to TRBJ1-6, with a tentative D call TRBD1 (6 bases). The germline V gene has CDR1 MNHEY and CDR2 SVGEGT. The CDR3 is 15 amino acids. Trimming took off 5 bases at V and 2 bases at J, with 10 bases between the two ends. DNA for the CDR3: TGTGCCAGCAGTGCAGGGGAGACCTATAATTCACCCCTCCACTTT. Protein sequence: CASSAGETYNSPLHF.

The CDR3 region is CASSTISGTERNYGYTF. The CDR3 region has the DNA TGTGCCAGCAGCACGATCTCCGGGACAGAACGAAACTATGGCTACACCTTC. The chain combines TRBV7-2 with TRBJ1-2; 7 positions agree with TRBD1. V gave up 5 bases and J gave up 2 bases; unmatched junction bases: 14. Germline CDR1 SGHTA, CDR2 FQGNSA. This CDR3 is built from 17 residues.

The rearrangement links TRBV30 to TRBJ1-1; D is uncertain. The ends were cut back, 4 bases at V and 1 base at J, with 10 bases in the middle. Germline lookup yields CDR1 GTSNPN and CDR2 SVGIG (reference sequence). There are 13 residues in the CDR3. The DNA for the CDR3 is TGTGCCTGGAAACAACAGTCGAACACTGAAGCTTTCTTT. It encodes CAWKQQSNTEAFF.

The genes are TRBV7-2 and TRBJ2-1; 10 nucleotides agree with TRBD2. Germline CDR1 is SGHTA and CDR2 is FQGNSA. This CDR3 has 15 residues. The V and J ends lost 1 base and 9 bases, in that order; junction bases with no gene match: 6. CDR3 bases: TGTGCCAGCAGCTTAGTAGCGGGGGGAGAGGGTGAGCAGTTCTTC. This gives the protein CASSLVAGGEGEQFF.

This clone was observed a handful of times. The genes are TRBV3-1 (or the pseudogene TRBV3-2) and TRBJ2-7, with D possibly matching TRBD2 (6 bases). Germline V gene data show CDR1 as LGHDT and CDR2 as YNNKEL (reference sequence). V gave up 8 bases and J gave up 1 base, with 15 bases separating them. CDR3 length equals 14 residues. CDR3 protein: CASCSWDSSYEQYF. CDR3 bases: TGTGCCAGCTGTAGTTGGGACTCATCCTACGAGCAGTACTTC.

This clone was picked up one time. The chain carries TRBV6-2 or TRBV6-3 and TRBJ2-7, with unresolved D. The germline V gene has CDR1 MNHEY and CDR2 SVGEGT. The CDR3 covers 11 residues. V lost 5 bases to trimming and J lost 4 bases, with 6 bases between them. The CDR3 DNA reads TGTGCCAGCAGTCCCCGTTACGAGCAGTACTTC. This codes for CASSPRYEQYF.

This chain uses TRBV9 with TRBJ2-3, with a weak D call TRBD1 (5 bases). Trimming shortened V by 4 bases and J by 0 bases, and 15 bases separated the two germline ends. CDR3 length: 16 residues. Germline-derived CDR1 and CDR2 are SGDLS and YYNGEE. In DNA form, the CDR3 reads TGTGCCAGCAGCTTTAATCCGACAGAGAGCACAGATACGCAGTATTTT. Its translation: CASSFNPTESTDTQYF.

In this sample, this clone turned up a few times. The chain employs TRBV3-1 (or the pseudogene TRBV3-2) and TRBJ2-3; no definite D call. Germline CDR1 LGHDT, CDR2 YNNKEL (reference sequence). The V and J ends lost 11 bases and 8 bases respectively, with 11 bases between them. The CDR3 contains 10 residues. In DNA form, the CDR3 reads TGTGCCCGACTCCCTTGTACGCAGTATTTT. Its translation is CARLPCTQYF.

In its sample, this clone was seen once. The V gene is TRBV11-2, the J gene TRBJ1-2, with unresolved D. Trimming left V 3 bases short and J 0 bases short, with 8 bases between. Looked up from germline, CDR1 is SGHAT and CDR2 is FQNNGV. CDR3 length: 14 amino acids. CDR3 amino acids: CASSLSSANYGYTF. In DNA, the CDR3 is TGTGCCAGCAGCTTGTCCTCGGCTAACTATGGCTACACCTTC. Variable domain in full (rest from reference TRBV11-2 and TRBJ1-2): EAGVAQSPRYKIIEKRQSVAFWCNPISGHATLYWYQQILGQGPKLLIQFQNNGVVDDSQLPKDRFSAERLKGVDSTLKIQPAKLEDSAVYLCASSLSSANYGYTFGSGTRLTVV.

The rearrangement uses TRBV5-4 and TRBJ2-1; D ambiguous. The ends were cut back, 0 bases at V and 7 bases at J, with 2 bases in the middle. The CDR3 is 11 residues long. Germline V gene lookup returns CDR1 SGHNT and CDR2 YYREEE (reference sequence). CDR3 protein: CASSLANEQFF. CDR3 bases: TGTGCCAGCAGCTTGGCTAATGAGCAGTTCTTC.

The chain joins TRBV19 to TRBJ1-1, with TRBD1 matching 8 bases. Losses at the gene ends were 7 bases for V and 3 bases for J; bases not matched to a gene: 16. Germline V lookup: CDR1 LNHDA, CDR2 SQIVND (reference sequence). The CDR3 extends over 17 amino acids. The CDR3: CASTYSTGVRGDTEAFF. The DNA for the CDR3 is TGTGCCAGTACCTATTCGACAGGGGTCAGAGGGGACACTGAAGCTTTCTTT.